This TCR beta chain emerged from a study of post-analysis software for immune sequencing data. The overall study: As for disease course, relapsing-remitting, secondary progressive and progressive-relapsing multiple sclerosis were all included.

Prepared TCR beta cDNA libraries contained unique molecular identifiers. TCRdb recomputed calls from the PCR reads with MiXCR, one row per CDR3 protein. Counted here are hundreds of thousands of distinct CDR3 sequences, around 44% occurring once; the ten biggest clones make up over 1.5%. This clonotype was found a few times. No antigen is known for it. V lost 2 bases and J lost 4; bases outside the gene matches: 6. Germline loops: CDR1 MGHRA, CDR2 YSYEKL. This CDR3 contains 15 residues. Findings and caveats of the study: Significantly decreased normalized Chao1 diversity was recorded for multiple sclerosis patients relative to controls. TRBV segments more frequent in patients than in controls numbered a few and included TRBV5-6, TRBV5-1 and TRBV20-1.

The V gene is TRBV4-1, the J gene TRBJ1-2, with 8 bases fitting TRBD1. The TCR comes from a girl aged 5 to 17 with multiple sclerosis. Source material: blood. The CDR3 nucleotides are TGCGCCAGCAGCCAACTAGGACAGGGCGCCTATGGCTACACCTTC. It codes for CASSQLGQGAYGYTF.